This TCR beta chain was profiled in a study of graft-versus-host responses after intestinal transplantation. Overall study: For 3 to 4 years after anti-thymocyte globulin induction, all recipients took tacrolimus and steroids.

The germline V gene has CDR1 SNHLY and CDR2 FYNNEI. The CDR3 extends over 14 amino acids. Trimming shortened V by 2 bases and J by 4 bases, and 11 bases separated the two germline ends. This clone was seen only a few times. Its specificity is unknown. Sequencing used immunoSEQ multiplex PCR; TCRdb keeps in-frame clones, though not all of them. In the table there are 95,000 to 130,000 clones, less than 95% of which are singletons. Study observations and caveats: Elevated graft-versus-host to host-versus-graft clonal ratios in allografts were recorded for patients with graft-donor T cell macrochimerism.

This TCR was sampled from a human donor who received an intestinal transplant. The chain joins TRBV2 to TRBJ1-2; D is unresolved. The sample here was unstimulated CD4+ T cells sorted from spleen or lymph node cells, taken before intestinal transplant. CDR3 nucleotides: TGTGCCAGCAGTGAACGGCAGGTAACCTATGGCTACACCTTC. Translation gives CASSERQVTYGYTF.